These T cell receptor beta chains were read from a single sample in a study of cytomegalovirus exposure and HLA in healthy donors. TCRdb keeps only in-frame clones here, not all; method: immunoSEQ multiplex PCR. In the table there are about 93,000 clones, 80% of which are singletons. Sequenced material: PBMCs. The receptors come from a man aged 30 to 39 in good health and CMV-seronegative. Both conserved end residues are part of each CDR3. A D gene is named only where the DNA matches it firmly. Clone size is given for some rows only: seen once, a few or many times, or a class if the clone is expanded.

>TRBV28|NA|NA|TRBJ2-3|13
CASRMTGTDTQYF
TGTGCCAGCAGGATGACGGGGACAGATACGCAGTATTTT
>TRBV18|NA|NA|TRBJ1-5|15
CASSFGQGDNQPQHF
TGTGCCAGCTCATTTGGGCAGGGCGACAATCAGCCCCAGCATTTT
>TRBV5-1|NA|NA|TRBJ2-2|14
CASSLITNTGELFF
TGCGCCAGCAGCTTGATAACGAACACCGGGGAGCTGTTTTTT
>TRBV7-2|NA|TRBD2|TRBJ2-5|15
CASSLLAGVRETQYF
TGTGCCAGCAGCTTGCTAGCGGGAGTTCGAGAGACCCAGTACTTC
>TRBV5-6|NA|NA|TRBJ2-7|14
CASSLGGNSYEQYF
TGTGCCAGCAGCTTGGGCGGAAACTCCTACGAGCAGTACTTC
>TRBV5-6|NA|NA|TRBJ2-1|14
CASSLGGYYNEQFF
TGTGCCAGCAGCTTGGGGGGCTACTACAATGAGCAGTTCTTC
>TRBV11-2|NA|NA|TRBJ2-2|15
CASSLGLTNTGELFF
TGTGCCAGCAGCTTAGGACTTACGAACACCGGGGAGCTGTTTTTT
>TRBV30|NA|TRBD2|TRBJ2-1|14
CAWRGGLHYNEQFF
TGTGCCTGGAGGGGAGGGCTCCACTACAATGAGCAGTTCTTC
>TRBV5-1|NA|TRBD1|TRBJ2-6|16
CASSSTGGTGANVLTF
TGCGCCAGCAGCTCGACAGGGGGGACTGGGGCCAACGTCCTGACTTTC
>TRBV30|NA|NA|TRBJ1-5|14
CAWSVRQGNQPQHF
TGTGCCTGGAGTGTAAGGCAGGGCAATCAGCCCCAGCATTTT
>TRBV23-1|few|TRBD2|TRBJ2-1|16
CASSQSRLAENNEQFF
TGCGCCAGCAGTCAATCCAGGCTAGCGGAGAACAATGAGCAGTTCTTC
>TRBV5-4|NA|TRBD1|TRBJ1-2|14
CASSSATGNYGYTF
TGTGCCAGCAGCTCGGCGACAGGGAACTATGGCTACACCTTC
>TRBV6-5|NA|TRBD1|TRBJ1-1|16
CASSYSAGGRWTEAFF
TGTGCCAGCAGTTACTCGGCAGGGGGTAGATGGACTGAAGCTTTCTTT
>TRBV30|NA|TRBD2|TRBJ2-3|14
CASGTSGGMDTQYF
TGTGCCTCCGGGACTAGCGGGGGGATGGATACGCAGTATTTT
>TRBV10-1|once|NA|TRBJ2-7|16
CASSPQLGVGSYEQYF
TGCGCCAGCAGTCCCCAATTAGGGGTGGGATCCTACGAGCAGTACTTC
>TRBV6-1|medium-sized|TRBD1|TRBJ1-5|14
CATETGNSNQPQHF
TGTGCCACCGAGACAGGGAATAGCAATCAGCCCCAGCATTTT
>TRBV5-1|once|TRBD2|TRBJ2-5|16
CASRAGTSGAGETQYF
TGCGCCAGCAGAGCCGGGACTAGCGGGGCTGGGGAGACCCAGTACTTC
>TRBV6-7|NA|NA|TRBJ2-1|12
CASRGLYNEQFF
TGTGCCAGCAGAGGACTGTACAATGAGCAGTTCTTC
>TRBV5-6|once|TRBD2|TRBJ2-2|17
CASSLAGGLGYTGELFF
TGTGCCAGCAGCTTGGCCGGAGGACTAGGATACACCGGGGAGCTGTTTTTT
>TRBV11-2|NA|NA|TRBJ1-1|14
CASGTRGGNTEAFF
TGTGCCAGCGGTACCAGGGGTGGGAACACTGAAGCTTTCTTT
>TRBV5-1|NA|NA|TRBJ2-5|13
CASSLGAEETQYF
TGCGCCAGCAGCTTGGGGGCAGAAGAGACCCAGTACTTC
>TRBV5-1|NA|TRBD1|TRBJ1-1|16
CASSLASAGGVTEAFF
TGCGCCAGCAGCTTGGCCTCGGCAGGGGGCGTCACTGAAGCTTTCTTT
>TRBV7-3|NA|TRBD2|TRBJ2-1|14
CASSFSAGYNEQFF
TGTGCCAGCAGCTTTTCAGCGGGGTACAATGAGCAGTTCTTC
>TRBV10-3|NA|NA|TRBJ2-7|15
CAISGWEVSSYEQYF
TGTGCCATCAGTGGCTGGGAGGTTAGCTCCTACGAGCAGTACTTC
>TRBV27|once|TRBD1|TRBJ1-2|13
CASSPQGDYGYTF
TGTGCCAGCAGTCCACAGGGGGACTATGGCTACACCTTC
>TRBV7-3|NA|NA|TRBJ1-1|13
CASSSGRNTEAFF
TGTGCCAGCAGCTCAGGGCGGAACACTGAAGCTTTCTTT
>TRBV19|NA|TRBD1|TRBJ1-5|17
CASKQGIDYYSNQPQHF
TGTGCCAGTAAACAGGGGATTGATTATTATAGCAATCAGCCCCAGCATTTT
>TRBV25-1|once|NA|TRBJ2-5|14
CASSEYQGRETQYF
TGTGCCAGCAGTGAATATCAGGGGCGGGAGACCCAGTACTTC
>TRBV4-1|NA|TRBD1|TRBJ1-2|16
CASSQSGDRDDYGYTF
TGCGCCAGCAGCCAGAGCGGGGACAGGGATGACTATGGCTACACCTTC
>TRBV14|NA|NA|TRBJ1-1|12
CASSPWPTEAFF
TGTGCCAGCAGCCCCTGGCCCACTGAAGCTTTCTTT
>TRBV23-1|NA|NA|TRBJ2-1|16
CASSQSDMRSYNEQFF
TGCGCCAGCAGTCAATCGGACATGCGCTCCTACAATGAGCAGTTCTTC
>TRBV28|NA|NA|TRBJ1-4|15
CASRVLGDLQEKLFF
TGTGCCAGCAGAGTTCTTGGAGACCTCCAGGAAAAACTGTTTTTT
>TRBV29-1|NA|NA|TRBJ1-1|13
CSVGPGLNTEAFF
TGCAGCGTTGGTCCGGGTCTGAACACTGAAGCTTTCTTT
>TRBV15|NA|NA|TRBJ1-1|17
CATSRDRWGEVPTEAFF
TGTGCCACCAGCAGAGATAGGTGGGGAGAAGTCCCCACTGAAGCTTTCTTT
>TRBV27|NA|TRBD1|TRBJ1-5|15
CASSRQGMSNQPQHF
TGTGCCAGCAGTCGACAGGGGATGAGCAATCAGCCCCAGCATTTT
>TRBV10-2|NA|NA|TRBJ2-7|12
CASSPTRSEQYF
TGCGCCAGCAGCCCAACCCGGTCCGAGCAGTACTTC
>TRBV7-8|NA|TRBD2|TRBJ2-7|14
CASRVNSGSYEQYF
TGTGCCAGCAGAGTTAACAGCGGGAGCTACGAGCAGTACTTC
>TRBV5-5|NA|NA|TRBJ2-7|15
CASRGDSLLLYEQYF
TGTGCCAGCAGAGGAGACTCGCTCCTCCTCTACGAGCAGTACTTC
>TRBV2|NA|TRBD1|TRBJ1-5|14
CASSSQGLNQPQHF
TGTGCCAGCAGCTCACAGGGGCTCAATCAGCCCCAGCATTTT
>TRBV10-3|NA|TRBD2|TRBJ2-3|19
CAISESRGGLAGSTDTQYF
TGTGCCATCAGTGAGTCGAGGGGAGGACTAGCGGGCTCCACAGATACGCAGTATTTT
>TRBV19|NA|NA|TRBJ1-6|14
CASSILAGNSPLHF
TGTGCCAGTAGTATTTTGGCGGGGAATTCACCCCTCCACTTT
>TRBV7-2|NA|NA|TRBJ1-5|15
CASSLSLGGNQPQHF
TGTGCCAGCAGCTTAAGCTTGGGAGGCAATCAGCCCCAGCATTTT
>TRBV2|NA|TRBD1|TRBJ2-7|13
CASSLGTGYEQYF
TGTGCCAGCAGTTTAGGGACAGGCTACGAGCAGTACTTC
>TRBV19|NA|NA|TRBJ1-1|12
CASKGQGTEAFF
TGTGCCAGTAAGGGACAAGGGACTGAAGCTTTCTTT
>TRBV7-9|NA|NA|TRBJ2-7|12
CSSSFRTYEQYF
TGTTCCAGCAGCTTCAGAACCTACGAGCAGTACTTC
>TRBV6-4|NA|NA|TRBJ2-2|15
CASSVTGKNTGELFF
TGTGCCAGCAGTGTAACAGGGAAAAACACCGGGGAGCTGTTTTTT
>TRBV5-8|NA|TRBD1|TRBJ2-2|13
CARGTGKTGELFF
TGTGCCAGGGGGACAGGGAAAACCGGGGAGCTGTTTTTT
>TRBV15|NA|TRBD2|TRBJ2-5|15
CATSGRLAGAETQYF
TGTGCCACCAGCGGACGACTAGCGGGCGCAGAGACCCAGTACTTC
>TRBV30|NA|NA|TRBJ1-2|11
CAWYTGYGYTF
TGTGCCTGGTACACGGGCTATGGCTACACCTTC
>TRBV2|NA|TRBD1|TRBJ2-7|13
CASNSDRAYEQYF
TGTGCCAGCAATTCAGACAGGGCTTACGAGCAGTACTTC
>TRBV5-1|NA|TRBD2|TRBJ2-5|14
CASSLAPGGETQYF
TGCGCCAGCAGCTTGGCACCGGGGGGGGAGACCCAGTACTTC
>TRBV7-9|few|TRBD1|TRBJ2-7|12
CASSPGQGPVLF
TGTGCCAGCAGCCCCGGACAGGGGCCTGTCCTCTTC
>TRBV11-1|NA|NA|TRBJ1-5|13
CASSGQTNQPQHF
TGTGCCAGCAGCGGACAGACTAATCAGCCCCAGCATTTT